This T cell receptor (beta chain) originates from a study of cytomegalovirus exposure and HLA in healthy donors. Notes on the study in general: TCR beta V- and J-gene trimming, according to a later analysis, was linked to a missense DCLRE1C variant. The likely explanation for a cluster of highly shared sequence variants was sequencing artifact. Information on immune exposure was restricted to one variable (CMV serostatus). Most sequenced TCRs were rare (though some public TCRs occurred in many donors).

Primers for the PCR totalled 60 Vbeta and 13 Jbeta. Libraries were prepared by immunoSEQ multiplex PCR; TCRdb keeps only in-frame clonotypes and omits some of them. The sample shows some 190,000 clones, under 80% of them seen only once. Of note for this clone: Antigen unknown.

The sample consisted of PBMCs. The sequence derives from a man aged 25 to 40 in good health and CMV-seropositive.

CDR3 sequence: CASSYSQGDYGYTF. In DNA form, the CDR3 reads TGTGCCAGCAGTTACTCACAGGGGGACTATGGCTACACCTTC. This chain uses TRBV6-6 with TRBJ1-2, with 8 bases aligning to TRBD1. Germline V gives CDR1 MNHNY, CDR2 SVGAGI (reference sequence). The CDR3 runs to 14 residues. Unmatched junction bases numbered 0, after V lost 0 bases and J lost 3 bases.